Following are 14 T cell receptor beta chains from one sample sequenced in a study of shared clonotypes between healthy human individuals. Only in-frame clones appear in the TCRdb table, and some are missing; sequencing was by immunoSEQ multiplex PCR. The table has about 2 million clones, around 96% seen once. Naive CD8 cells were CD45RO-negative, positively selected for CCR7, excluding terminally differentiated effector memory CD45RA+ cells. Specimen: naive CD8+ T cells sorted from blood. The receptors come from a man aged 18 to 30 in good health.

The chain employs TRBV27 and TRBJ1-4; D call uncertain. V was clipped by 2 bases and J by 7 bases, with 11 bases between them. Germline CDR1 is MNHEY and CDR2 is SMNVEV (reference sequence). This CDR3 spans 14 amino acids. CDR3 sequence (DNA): TGTGCCAGCAGTTTAGTTGGGAGCCGTGAAAAACTGTTTTTT. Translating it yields CASSLVGSREKLFF.

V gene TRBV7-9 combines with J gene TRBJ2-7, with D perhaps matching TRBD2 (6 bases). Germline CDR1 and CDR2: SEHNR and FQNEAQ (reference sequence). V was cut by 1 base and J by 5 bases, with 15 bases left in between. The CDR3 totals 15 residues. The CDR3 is CASSLVPSPGDEQYF. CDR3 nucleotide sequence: TGTGCCAGCAGCTTAGTTCCCTCTCCGGGGGACGAGCAGTACTTC.

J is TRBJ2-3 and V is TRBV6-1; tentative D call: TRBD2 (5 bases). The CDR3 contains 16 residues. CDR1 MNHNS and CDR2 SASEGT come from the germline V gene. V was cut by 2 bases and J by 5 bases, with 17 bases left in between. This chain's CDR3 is CASSESRGPWGDTQYF. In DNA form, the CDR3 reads TGTGCCAGCAGTGAAAGTCGCGGGCCGTGGGGAGATACGCAGTATTTT.

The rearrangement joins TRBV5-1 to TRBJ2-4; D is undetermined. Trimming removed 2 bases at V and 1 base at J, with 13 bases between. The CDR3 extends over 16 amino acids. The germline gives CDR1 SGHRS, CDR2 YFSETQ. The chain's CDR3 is CASSFSLTSAKNIQYF. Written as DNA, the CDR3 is TGCGCCAGCAGCTTTTCACTGACATCCGCCAAAAACATTCAGTACTTC.

The CDR3 region has the DNA TGTGCCAGCAGCGTAGAAGGCAGGGGGCTGGCTGAAGCTTTCTTT. It encodes CASSVEGRGLAEAFF. The chain joins TRBV9 to TRBJ1-1; TRBD1 agrees at 8 bases. CDR3 length: 15 amino acids. After removal of 0 bases from V and 6 bases from J, the junction contained 7 bases not matched to a gene. Per the germline V gene, CDR1 is SGDLS and CDR2 is YYNGEE.

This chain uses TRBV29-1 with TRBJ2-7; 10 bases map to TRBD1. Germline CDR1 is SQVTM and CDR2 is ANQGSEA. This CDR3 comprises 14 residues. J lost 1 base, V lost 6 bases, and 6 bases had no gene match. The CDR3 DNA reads TGCAGCGTCGCGACAGGGGGCATTTCCTACGAGCAGTACTTC. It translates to CSVATGGISYEQYF.

This CDR3 is CASSVGDSYNEQFF. The CDR3 nucleotides are TGTGCCAGCAGTGTCGGGGACAGCTACAATGAGCAGTTCTTC. The chain joins TRBV6-1 to TRBJ2-1; 7 nucleotides agree with TRBD1. The length of the CDR3 is 14 residues. Per germline, CDR1 MNHNS and CDR2 SASEGT. Unmatched junction bases numbered 3, after V lost 4 bases and J lost 3 bases.

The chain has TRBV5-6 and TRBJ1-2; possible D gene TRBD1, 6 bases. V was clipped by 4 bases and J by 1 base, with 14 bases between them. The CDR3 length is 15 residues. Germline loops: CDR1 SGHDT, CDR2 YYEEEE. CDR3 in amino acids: CASSPSTGINYGYTF. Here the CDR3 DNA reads TGTGCCAGCAGCCCATCAACAGGGATTAACTATGGCTACACCTTC.

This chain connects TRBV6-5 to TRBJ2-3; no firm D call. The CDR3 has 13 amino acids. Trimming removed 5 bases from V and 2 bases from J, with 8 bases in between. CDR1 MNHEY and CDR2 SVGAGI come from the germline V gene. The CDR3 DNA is TGTGCCAGCAGTCCTGAGTACACAGATACGCAGTATTTT. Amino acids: CASSPEYTDTQYF.

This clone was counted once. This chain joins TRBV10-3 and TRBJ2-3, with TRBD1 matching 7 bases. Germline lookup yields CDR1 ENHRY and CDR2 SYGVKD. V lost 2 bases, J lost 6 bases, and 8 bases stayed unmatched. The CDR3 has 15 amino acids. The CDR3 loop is CAISESPGGEDTQYF. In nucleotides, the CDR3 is TGTGCCATCAGTGAGAGTCCAGGGGGAGAGGATACGCAGTATTTT.

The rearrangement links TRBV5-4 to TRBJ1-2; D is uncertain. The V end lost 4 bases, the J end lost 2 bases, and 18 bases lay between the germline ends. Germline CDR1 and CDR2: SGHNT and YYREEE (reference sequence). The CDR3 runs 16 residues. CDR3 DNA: TGTGCCAGCAGCCCATCGACCGAACTGTCAAACTATGGCTACACCTTC. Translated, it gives CASSPSTELSNYGYTF.

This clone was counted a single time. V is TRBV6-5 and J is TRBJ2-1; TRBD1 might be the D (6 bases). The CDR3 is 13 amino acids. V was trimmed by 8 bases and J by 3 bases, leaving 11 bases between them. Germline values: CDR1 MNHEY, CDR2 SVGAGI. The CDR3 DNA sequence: TGTGCCAGCGGATACAGGGTCTACAATGAGCAGTTCTTC. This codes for CASGYRVYNEQFF.

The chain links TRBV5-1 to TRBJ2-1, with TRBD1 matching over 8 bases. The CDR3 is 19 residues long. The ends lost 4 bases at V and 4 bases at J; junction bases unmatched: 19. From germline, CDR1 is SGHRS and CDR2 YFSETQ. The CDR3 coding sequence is TGCGCCAGCAGCAAAGGACAGGGAAATTTTCTAGCGTCGTACAATGAGCAGTTCTTC. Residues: CASSKGQGNFLASYNEQFF.

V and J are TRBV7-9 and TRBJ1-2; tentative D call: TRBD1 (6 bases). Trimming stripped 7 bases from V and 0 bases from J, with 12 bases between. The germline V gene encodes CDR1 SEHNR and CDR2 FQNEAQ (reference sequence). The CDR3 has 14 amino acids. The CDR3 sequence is CASNRELANYGYTF. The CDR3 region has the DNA TGTGCCAGCAACAGGGAGTTAGCTAACTATGGCTACACCTTC.